This T cell receptor (beta chain) was documented in a study of T cell responses to AZD1222 COVID-19 vaccine. This CDR3 region has 14 residues. The ends were cut back, 0 bases at V and 3 bases at J, with 9 bases in the middle. Germline CDR1 SGHKS, CDR2 YYEKEE (reference sequence). Recipients boosted at about 4 weeks or about 12 weeks are pooled. A remark on this clone: No antigen is known for it.

Study observations and caveats: Baseline antibody screening turned up just a handful of seropositive AZD1222 recipients.

The assay was immunoSEQ multiplex PCR, and TCRdb's table has in-frame clones only and misses some. Of around 160,000 clones listed, 92% are singletons. The source was peripheral blood, collected 28 days after the second AZD1222 dose. The rearrangement links TRBV5-5 to TRBJ1-2; D perhaps matches TRBD1 (6 bases). The source of this sequence is an adult who received the AZD1222 COVID-19 vaccine. The CDR3 DNA reads as TGTGCCAGCAGCTTGGCTGCAGGGGACTATGGCTACACCTTC. It encodes CASSLAAGDYGYTF.